The entry that follows covers one T cell receptor beta chain sequence. Its cognate antigen is unknown. Using immunoSEQ multiplex PCR, the repertoire was profiled, and TCRdb retains in-frame clones only, with some absent. This sample has 34,000 or so clones; 73% occur once, and the top ten carry roughly 37%. The sample comes from a study of T cells in tumors after PD-1 blockade. At the level of the study: Treatment was either pembrolizumab 200 mg every 3 weeks or cemiplimab 350 mg every 2 weeks. Whole-study findings and limits: Blood contained roughly two fifths of the tumor's TCR clonotypes.

V was cut by 3 bases and J by 6 bases, with 9 bases left in between. The CDR3 is made up of 11 amino acids. The germline gives CDR1 DFQATT, CDR2 SNEGSKA (reference sequence). The V gene is TRBV20-1, the J gene TRBJ2-7, with unresolved D. This specimen consisted of PBMCs, obtained after anti-PD-1 treatment. The source of this sequence is a human donor with basal cell carcinoma. Here the CDR3 reads CSARELPEQYF. In DNA form, the CDR3 reads TGCAGTGCTAGGGAGCTGCCCGAGCAGTACTTC.